This note documents a single TCR beta chain sequence. Its target is not known. These data come from a study of cytomegalovirus exposure and HLA in healthy donors. Study outcomes and limitations: Being indistinguishable, some V segments were excluded, TRBV6-2 and TRBV6-3 among them.

This cohort consisted of healthy bone marrow donors. The germline CDR1 and CDR2 sequences are ENHRY and SYGVKD. Losses at the gene ends were 6 bases for V and 2 bases for J; bases not matched to a gene: 6. This CDR3 comprises 14 residues. Primers included in the PCR were 60 Vbeta and 13 Jbeta primers. Using immunoSEQ multiplex PCR, the repertoire was profiled, and TCRdb retains in-frame clones only, with some absent. The sample consists of under 200,000 clones, about 88% of them appearing once. The receptor was derived from a man younger than 40 in good health and CMV-seropositive. Sequencing used PBMCs. The V and J genes are TRBV10-3 and TRBJ1-1; 7 bases are shared with TRBD1. The CDR3 sequence: CAISEGQINTEAFF. The CDR3 DNA sequence: TGTGCCATCAGCGAGGGACAGATAAACACTGAAGCTTTCTTT.